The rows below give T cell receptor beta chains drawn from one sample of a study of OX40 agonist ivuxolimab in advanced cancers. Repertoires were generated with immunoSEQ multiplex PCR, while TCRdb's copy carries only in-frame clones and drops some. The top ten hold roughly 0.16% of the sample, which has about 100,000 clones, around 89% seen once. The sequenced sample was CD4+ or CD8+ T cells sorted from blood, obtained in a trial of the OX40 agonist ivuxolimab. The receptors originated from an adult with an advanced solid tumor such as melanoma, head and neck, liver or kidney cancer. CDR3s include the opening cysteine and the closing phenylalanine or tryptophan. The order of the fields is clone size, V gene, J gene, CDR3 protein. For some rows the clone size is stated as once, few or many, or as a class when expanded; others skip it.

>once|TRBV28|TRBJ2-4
CASSPTRGGRAKNIQYF
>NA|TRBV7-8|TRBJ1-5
CASSLAAPYSNQPQHF
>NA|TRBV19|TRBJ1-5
CASSSPAAASSYSNQPQHF
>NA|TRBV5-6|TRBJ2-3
CASSLLAGGDTQYF
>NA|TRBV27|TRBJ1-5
CASSFGYSNQPQHF
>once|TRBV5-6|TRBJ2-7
CASSRDRGGEQYF
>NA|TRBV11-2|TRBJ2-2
CASSPRGGLAGELFF
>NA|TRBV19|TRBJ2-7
CASSIVGGRSYEQYF
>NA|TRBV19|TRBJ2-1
CASSMRVAYNEQFF
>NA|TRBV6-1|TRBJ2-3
CASSGLAGGTDTQYF
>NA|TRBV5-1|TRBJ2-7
CASSLDGTGYGEQYF
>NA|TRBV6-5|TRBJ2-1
CASSSLAGRYEQFF
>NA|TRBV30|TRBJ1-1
CAWSVSRGDTEAFF
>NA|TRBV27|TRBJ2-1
CASSPLNEQFF
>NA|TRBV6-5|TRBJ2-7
CASSLRDSPTRQYF
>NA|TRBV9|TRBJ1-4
CASSAPGGEKLFF
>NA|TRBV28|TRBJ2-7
CASSTAYEQYF
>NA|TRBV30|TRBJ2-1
CAWMKSGAWNEQFF
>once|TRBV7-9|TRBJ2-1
CASSTQLAGVYHEQFF
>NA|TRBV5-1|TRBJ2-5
CASSTGQYQETQYF
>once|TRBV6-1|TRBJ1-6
CAISSVGNSPLHF
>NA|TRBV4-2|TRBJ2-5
CASSPILAGGPETQYF
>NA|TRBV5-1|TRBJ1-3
CASSLEQGNTIYF
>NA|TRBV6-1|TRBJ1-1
CASSETTGTEAFF
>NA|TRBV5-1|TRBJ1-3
CASSLGIGKNGNTIYF
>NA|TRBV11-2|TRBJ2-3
CASSLRARGGDTQYF
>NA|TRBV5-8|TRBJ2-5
CASSSGTGGLAGKETQYF
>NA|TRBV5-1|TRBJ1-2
CASTLEDNRYGYTF
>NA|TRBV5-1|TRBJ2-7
CASSFASGTYEQYF
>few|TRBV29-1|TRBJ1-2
CSVDGVYGYTF
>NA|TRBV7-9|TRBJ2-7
CASSYTRDRDEQYF
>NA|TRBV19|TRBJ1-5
CASSMGNRGGNQPQHF
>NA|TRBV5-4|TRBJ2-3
CASSPGTGRTDTQYF
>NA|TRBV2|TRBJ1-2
CASSDTRAIRRGYTF
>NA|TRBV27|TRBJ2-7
CASRIPTGSPGDYEQYF
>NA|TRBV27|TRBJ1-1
CASSPPTPIRLNTEAFF
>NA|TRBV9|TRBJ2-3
CASSVETGTVDTQYF
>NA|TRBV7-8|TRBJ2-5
CASSRDRGETQYF
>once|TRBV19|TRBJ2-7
CASSILLGSYEQYF
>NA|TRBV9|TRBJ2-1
CASSPGTAYNEQFF
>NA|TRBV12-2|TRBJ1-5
CASRPRTRDRGRGNQPQHF